The present T cell receptor beta chain was sequenced within a study of T-cell reconstitution after alpha-beta-depleted transplantation in children. The study, taken as a whole, reports: Surviving recipient T cells and thymic progenitors accounted for the high day-60 TCRbeta diversity observed in some patients. A year post-transplant, T-cell counts and diversity derived mostly from newly produced T cells. Expanded clones from the graft, numbering several hundred, reportedly supplied alpha-beta T cells about two months after transplant.

Researchers prepared the TCRbeta library using unique molecular identifiers, the study reports. In TCRdb, the PCR reads were re-called with MiXCR into one record per CDR3 protein. Of 550,000 to 600,000 distinct CDR3 sequences in the sample, under 30% were seen once. As to this clonotype: Its antigen is as yet unknown.

Material: PBMCs, mostly from graft donor cells, obtained 360 days after TCRalphabeta/CD19-depleted stem cell transplant. The source is a boy under two years old who had a stem cell transplant for acute myeloid leukemia, so the T cells may come from the graft donor.

In DNA, the CDR3 is TGCGCCAGCACATGGACTAGCGGAGGAACGAACACCGGGGAGCTGTTTTTT. Residues: CASTWTSGGTNTGELFF. This rearrangement joins TRBV5-1 to TRBJ2-2; the match to TRBD2 covers 10 bases. The V gene's germline CDR1 is SGHRS and CDR2 YFSETQ. CDR3 size: 17 residues. V shed 6 bases, J shed 0 bases, and the junction held 8 bases outside the gene matches.